This section outlines one TCR beta chain sequence together with its context. A J-beta primer mix and a sample-barcoded 5' primer were used in a second PCR of roughly 6 to 12 cycles. One entry per CDR3 protein, called by TCRdb with MiXCR from the 5' RACE reads. In the table there are around 1,100,000 distinct CDR3 sequences, roughly two fifths of which are singletons. These data are taken from a study of blood T cells in healthy people across ages. Germline lookup yields CDR1 LNHDA and CDR2 SQIVND (reference sequence). The CDR3 is 14 residues long. Trimming took 0 bases from V and 8 from J, leaving 13 bases between them. Peripheral blood was drawn, about 9.7 milliliters per donor. They isolated at least 6 million PBMCs from each sample.

This sequence joins TRBV19 and TRBJ1-1; D not certain. Source material: blood. The TCR originated in a young man in good health. Here the CDR3 reads CASSIDLTEGEAFF. For the CDR3, the DNA is TGTGCCAGTAGTATAGATCTTACTGAGGGAGAAGCTTTCTTT.